Shown below are 21 T cell receptor beta chains from a single sample sequenced in a study of T cells in Graves' hyperthyroidism and ophthalmopathy (dated by TCRdb to the late 2010s). Libraries were built with multiplex PCR. Instrument used: Illumina HiSeq 2000. The TCR beta CDR3 regions were amplified from the RNA transcripts. The first round of RT-PCR for the TCR CDR3 was performed with the HTBI primer set and the Qiagen OneStep RT-PCR kit. In-frame beta chains were kept once TCRdb had trimmed the public reads at Q25 with fastp and called clones with MiXCR. Entries are consolidated by CDR3 protein sequence, retaining the most common genes and DNA. In all, the sample holds 400,000 to 550,000 distinct CDR3 sequences, and less than 25% of those were seen once. Clones ranked in the top ten supply 11% of the sample. Sequencing was performed on blood. The receptor set was obtained from a woman under 40 with Graves' ophthalmopathy.

This chain connects TRBV6-1 to TRBJ1-5; the D gene is possibly TRBD1 (5 bases). Deletions cut 6 bases from V and 5 bases from J, with 11 bases between. This CDR3 has 13 amino acids. Germline V gene data show CDR1 as MNHNS and CDR2 as SASEGT. In DNA, the CDR3 is TGTGCCAGCAGCCCCCGGACATATCAGCCCCAGCATTTT. Protein sequence: CASSPRTYQPQHF.

This clonotype was counted between two and nine times. This chain connects TRBV28 to TRBJ2-4, with D possibly matching TRBD1 (5 bases). V lost 5 bases and J 13 bases, leaving 15 bases between the germline ends. The CDR3 contains 12 residues. Germline V gene data show CDR1 as MDHEN and CDR2 as SYDVKM. The CDR3 sequence is CASSLERGIQYF. CDR3 coding DNA: TGTGCCAGCAGTCTGGAAAGGGGAATACAGTACTTC.

Many counts were recorded for this clonotype. The rearrangement links TRBV6-2 or TRBV6-3 to TRBJ2-6; 7 bases line up with TRBD1. Germline V gene data show CDR1 as MNHEY and CDR2 as SVGEGT. This CDR3 has 20 amino acids. After removal of 1 base from V and 0 bases from J, the junction contained 12 bases not matched to a gene. The CDR3 region is CASSYFVHGDRASGANVLTF. The CDR3 nucleotides read TGTGCCAGCAGTTACTTTGTACACGGCGACAGGGCCTCTGGGGCCAACGTCCTGACTTTC.

This clonotype was seen many times. J is TRBJ1-2 and V is TRBV10-3; 11 bases agree with TRBD1. Germline V gene data show CDR1 as ENHRY and CDR2 as SYGVKD. The CDR3 spans 14 residues. V trimming: 6 bases; J trimming: 3 bases; junction bases outside the gene matches: 3. The CDR3 region has the DNA TGTGCCATCAGGGGACAGGGGGTCGACTATGGCTACACCTTC. Its translation is CAIRGQGVDYGYTF.

In its sample, this clonotype was seen many times. The CDR3 protein is CSAKLPPGLTQYF. The CDR3 DNA is TGCAGTGCCAAACTTCCACCGGGTCTAACGCAGTATTTT. The chain has TRBV20-1 and TRBJ2-3; D is undetermined. This CDR3 has 13 amino acids. CDR1 and CDR2 from the germline V gene are DFQATT and SNEGSKA (reference sequence). The ends were cut back, 6 bases at V and 9 bases at J, with 19 bases in the middle.

The J gene is TRBJ1-5, the V gene TRBV27; 12 bases align to TRBD1. With V trimmed by 4 bases and J by 6 bases, 7 bases remained unmatched. This CDR3 has 16 residues. Germline CDR1 reads MNHEY; CDR2 reads SMNVEV (reference sequence). CDR3 residues: CASSSTGTGGGQPQHF. For the CDR3, the DNA is TGTGCCAGCAGTTCCACCGGGACAGGGGGCGGTCAGCCCCAGCATTTT.

This clonotype appeared many times. The V and J genes are TRBV6-1 and TRBJ1-3; possible D gene TRBD1, 5 bases. This CDR3 comprises 15 residues. Trimming left V 4 bases short and J 0 bases short, with 10 bases between. The germline CDR1 and CDR2 sequences are MNHNS and SASEGT. The CDR3 DNA sequence: TGTGCCAGCAGTGTGGTGGACAACTCTGGAAACACCATATATTTT. Protein sequence: CASSVVDNSGNTIYF.

The chain links TRBV12-3 or TRBV12-4 to TRBJ1-1; TRBD1 might be the D (5 bases). The CDR3 spans 14 residues. V lost 7 bases, J lost 0 bases, and 12 bases lay in between. DNA of the CDR3: TGTGCCAGCACCCAAACAGGTATGAACACTGAAGCTTTCTTT. It codes for CASTQTGMNTEAFF.

This sequence joins TRBV5-1 and TRBJ1-3; 8 nucleotides align to TRBD1. The CDR3 totals 15 residues. Germline lookup yields CDR1 SGHRS and CDR2 YFSETQ. With 0 bases clipped from V and 9 bases from J, the junction kept 8 bases outside the gene matches. CDR3 nucleotide sequence: TGCGCCAGCAGCTTGGACAGGGGGATTGTAATCACCATATATTTT. Encoded protein: CASSLDRGIVITIYF.

This clonotype was detected ten times or more. V is TRBV10-1 and J is TRBJ2-5; TRBD1 aligns across 9 bases. V trimming: 3 bases; J trimming: 4 bases; junction bases outside the gene matches: 0. The germline gives CDR1 WNHNN, CDR2 SYGVQD (reference sequence). The CDR3 runs to 13 residues. CDR3 in amino acids: CASSEQGAETQYF. In nucleotides, the CDR3 is TGCGCCAGCAGTGAACAGGGGGCAGAGACCCAGTACTTC.

The table lists this clonotype with many counts. This sequence joins TRBV2 and TRBJ1-1; the D is unclear. This CDR3 is 12 amino acids long. V was cut by 7 bases and J by 3 bases, with 9 bases left in between. Germline CDR1 and CDR2: SNHLY and FYNNEI. The CDR3 nucleotides read TGTGCCAGCACTTTCCTGTACACTGAAGCTTTCTTT. This codes for CASTFLYTEAFF.

To note about this clonotype: A much larger clonotype is one base distant, so this may be a read error. V gene TRBV15 combines with J gene TRBJ1-3, with TRBD1 as a possible D gene (6 bases). This CDR3 has 17 amino acids. CDR1 is LNHNV and CDR2 is YYDKDF in the germline V gene (reference sequence). The CDR3 spells CATSIGQGGARGNTICF. In nucleotides, the CDR3 is TGTGCCACCAGCATCGGCCAAGGGGGGGCTCGTGGAAACACCATATGTTTT. Full variable domain (remainder filled in from reference TRBV15 and TRBJ1-3): DAMVIQNPRYQVTQFGKPVTLSCSQTLNHNVMYWYQQKSSQAPKLLFHYYDKDFNNEADTPDNFQSRRPNTSFCFLDIRSPGLGDTAMYLCATSIGQGGARGNTICFGEGSWLTVV.

This clonotype showed up many times. J is TRBJ1-5 and V is TRBV6-5; D is perhaps TRBD1 (5 bases). The CDR3 runs 14 residues. V lost 11 bases, J lost 4 bases, and 18 bases lay in between. Germline CDR1 is MNHEY and CDR2 is SVGAGI. The CDR3 sequence: CAGGSGQLNQPQHF. CDR3 sequence (DNA): TGTGCCGGGGGAAGTGGGCAGTTAAATCAGCCCCAGCATTTT.

This clonotype has ten or more counts. This chain connects TRBV30 to TRBJ2-5; no clear D gene. The CDR3 loop spans 13 amino acids. Trimming shortened V by 4 bases and J by 2 bases, and 11 bases separated the two germline ends. Germline CDR1 reads GTSNPN; CDR2 reads SVGIG (reference sequence). The CDR3 sequence is CAWNQNLQETQYF. As DNA, the CDR3 is TGTGCCTGGAATCAAAACTTACAAGAGACCCAGTACTTC.

The gene calls are TRBV14 and TRBJ1-3; unclear D gene. Between the trimmed V and J ends, which lost 1 base and 1 base, there was a span of 11 bases. CDR3 length: 16 amino acids. Germline lookup yields CDR1 SGHDN and CDR2 FVKESK. CDR3 sequence: CASSQVGVGSGNTIYF. CDR3 coding DNA: TGTGCCAGCAGCCAAGTTGGGGTTGGTTCTGGAAACACCATATATTTT.

The CDR3 DNA is TGTGCCTGGAGATCCCAACAGGGAGGGTACTCCGAGCAGTACTTC. It translates to CAWRSQQGGYSEQYF. The chain has TRBV30 and TRBJ2-7; D perhaps matches TRBD2 (7 bases). The CDR3 runs to 15 residues. Trimming took off 3 bases at V and 6 bases at J, with 21 bases between the two ends. Germline loops: CDR1 GTSNPN, CDR2 SVGIG (reference sequence).

The chain links TRBV12-3 or TRBV12-4 to TRBJ2-7; 14 bases line up with TRBD2. The CDR3 covers 16 residues. V lost 6 bases and J lost 7; bases outside the gene matches: 11. This CDR3 is CASRSGLAGGPGEQYF. In DNA form, the CDR3 reads TGTGCCAGCAGGTCAGGACTAGCGGGAGGTCCGGGGGAGCAGTACTTC.

This clonotype was found many times. The chain combines TRBV6-5 with TRBJ2-2; D unresolved. This CDR3 region has 12 residues. Germline CDR1 and CDR2: MNHEY and SVGAGI. V gave up 7 bases and J gave up 7 bases, with 10 bases separating them. CDR3: CASNFVSGELFF. CDR3 bases: TGTGCCAGCAACTTCGTTAGCGGGGAGCTGTTTTTT.

V and J are TRBV2 and TRBJ1-1; 7 nucleotides align to TRBD1. Germline values: CDR1 SNHLY, CDR2 FYNNEI. This CDR3 is built from 15 residues. V was clipped by 6 bases and J by 4 bases; unmatched bases: 11. This CDR3 reads CASRKRGQGITEAFF. The CDR3 nucleotides are TGTGCCAGCAGAAAAAGGGGGCAGGGGATCACTGAAGCTTTCTTT.

The V and J genes are TRBV7-3 and TRBJ2-3; 7 bases are a match to TRBD1. CDR1 and CDR2 from the germline V gene are SGHTA and FQGTGA. V was clipped by 3 bases and J by 0 bases; unmatched bases: 6. The CDR3 is 16 amino acids. This CDR3 is CASSFLGQASTDTQYF. The CDR3 coding sequence is TGTGCCAGCAGCTTCCTCGGACAGGCTAGCACAGATACGCAGTATTTT. The entire variable domain, with the rest obtained from reference TRBV7-3 and TRBJ2-3, is as follows: GAGVSQTPSNKVTEKGKYVELRCDPISGHTALYWYRQSLGQGPEFLIYFQGTGAADDSGLPNDRFFAVRPEGSVSTLKIQRTERGDSAVYLCASSFLGQASTDTQYFGPGTRLTVL.

In this sample, this clonotype turned up many times. This chain connects TRBV28 to TRBJ1-3; D is ambiguous. The CDR3 spans 13 residues. Germline V lookup: CDR1 MDHEN, CDR2 SYDVKM. Trimming removed 3 bases from V and 4 bases from J, with 7 bases in between. CDR3 nucleotides: TGTGCCAGCAGTTTTGGCAGCGGAAACACCATATATTTT. Its translation: CASSFGSGNTIYF.